This entry lists 21 T cell receptor beta chains sequenced from one sample in a study of vaccination and CD4 T cells after COVID-19 (dated by TCRdb to the early 2020s). The meaning of the sample's treatment or condition label: roughly 11-day PBMC culture with coronavirus spike peptide pools or control peptides (ViraFEST assay). The method behind the library was PCR. TCRdb records Illumina iSeq 100 as the sequencer. TCR sequencing of DNA from cultured CD4+ T cells used the Oncomine TCR Beta short-read assay at the Johns Hopkins FTIC core. TCRdb applied fastp at Q25 and MiXCR to the public reads, then kept only in-frame beta chains. A single entry per CDR3 protein holds the most common genes and DNA from its merged rows. The sample profile shows approximately 1,500 distinct CDR3 sequences; 70% to 80% of them were found once. The ten largest clones capture 45% to 50% of the sample. No antigen has been assigned to these receptors.

The sequencing here drew on CD4+ T cells from blood, cultured in vitro, taken after SARS-CoV-2 vaccination. Source of these receptors: a human donor who had recovered from COVID-19.

In the case of this clonotype: The junction departs from the called germline gene at one end, perhaps through a read error. The chain couples TRBV2 to TRBJ2-4; either TRBD1 or TRBD2 may supply D (5 bases each). There are 13 residues in the CDR3. Germline values: CDR1 SNHLY, CDR2 FYNNEI. CDR3 region: CASSAPGEGHRHF. As DNA, the CDR3 is TGTGCCAGCAGCGCCCCGGGCGAGGGGCACCGACACTTC. The full variable domain, with the rest looked up from reference TRBV2 and TRBJ2-4, is EPEVTQTPSHQVTQMGQEVILRCVPISNHLYFYWYRQILGQKVEFLVSFYNNEISEKSEIFDDQFSVERPDGSNFTLKIRSTKLEDSAMYFCASSAPGEGHRHFGAGTRLSVL.

V is TRBV24-1 and J is TRBJ1-2; D not certain. The CDR3 has 12 residues. The V end lost 11 bases, the J end lost 8 bases, and 17 bases lay between the germline ends. Germline CDR1 is KGHDR and CDR2 is SFDVKD. CDR3 amino acids: CASTREGEGYTF. In nucleotides, the CDR3 is TGTGCCAGTACGCGGGAAGGAGAAGGCTACACCTTC.

By sample fraction, this clonotype is large (0.1 to 1%). The chain joins TRBV30 to TRBJ1-1, with TRBD1 identical over 7 bases. CDR1 and CDR2 (germline): GTSNPN, SVGIG (reference sequence). After removal of 3 bases from V and 6 bases from J, the junction contained 4 bases not matched to a gene. The CDR3 is 12 residues long. The CDR3: CAWRGGAAEAFF. DNA for the CDR3: TGTGCCTGGAGAGGGGGCGCAGCTGAAGCTTTCTTT.

V usage is TRBV18 and J usage is TRBJ1-1, with D maybe TRBD1 (6 bases). The CDR3 spans 15 residues. Trimming removed 3 bases from V and 3 bases from J, with 14 bases in between. Germline V lookup: CDR1 KGHSH, CDR2 LQKENI. The CDR3 region has the DNA TGTGCCAGCTCACCGGAGGGGGGTGACGACACTGAAGCTTTCTTT. Residues: CASSPEGGDDTEAFF. Full variable domain (remainder filled in from reference TRBV18 and TRBJ1-1): NAGVMQNPRHLVRRRGQEARLRCSPMKGHSHVYWYRQLPEEGLKFMVYLQKENIIDESGMPKERFSAEFPKEGPSILRIQQVVRGDSAAYFCASSPEGGDDTEAFFGQGTRLTVV.

The chain couples TRBV27 to TRBJ1-2; D may be TRBD1 (6 bases). The CDR3 is made up of 12 amino acids. Trimming took 5 bases from V and 8 from J, leaving 12 bases between them. The germline CDR1 and CDR2 sequences are MNHEY and SMNVEV (reference sequence). The CDR3 region has the DNA TGTGCCAGCAGTAGAGGGGGAGGCGGCTACACCTTC. This encodes CASSRGGGGYTF.

This clonotype appeared a few times. CDR3 coding DNA: TGTGCCAGCAGTGGCAGTCGCAATCAGCCCCAGCATTTT. It specifies CASSGSRNQPQHF. The chain recombines TRBV3-1 with TRBJ1-5; D uncertain. V lost 6 bases to trimming and J lost 2 bases, with 8 bases between them. The length of the CDR3 is 13 residues. Germline V lookup: CDR1 LGHDT, CDR2 YNNKEL (reference sequence).

V usage is TRBV20-1 and J usage is TRBJ1-6; TRBD1 agrees at 7 bases. Germline V gives CDR1 DFQATT, CDR2 SNEGSKA (reference sequence). The length of the CDR3 is 16 residues. Unmatched junction bases numbered 10, after V lost 1 base and J lost 7 bases. The DNA of the CDR3 is TGCAGTGCTAGAGCGCCCCCCGGGACAGCAAATTCACCCCTCCACTTT. Protein sequence: CSARAPPGTANSPLHF.

The V gene is TRBV19, the J gene TRBJ1-5, with 7 nucleotides matching TRBD1. V was clipped by 5 bases and J by 2 bases; unmatched bases: 3. From germline, CDR1 is LNHDA and CDR2 SQIVND (reference sequence). The CDR3 spans 14 residues. Written as DNA, the CDR3 is TGTGCCAGTAGTTTAACAGGGGGCAATCAGCCCCAGCATTTT. Its translation is CASSLTGGNQPQHF. The whole variable domain, remainder taken from reference TRBV19 and TRBJ1-5, is DGGITQSPKYLFRKEGQNVTLSCEQNLNHDAMYWYRQDPGQGLRLIYYSQIVNDFQKGDIAEGYSVSREKKESFPLTVTSAQKNPTAFYLCASSLTGGNQPQHFGDGTRLSIL.

The chain recombines TRBV19 with TRBJ1-6, with 7 bases matching TRBD1. The CDR3 is 14 residues long. The V gene's germline CDR1 is LNHDA and CDR2 SQIVND (reference sequence). Trimming at V came to 5 bases and at J to 7 bases, leaving 5 bases not matched to a gene. CDR3 residues: CASSHGQENSPLHF. CDR3 DNA: TGTGCCAGTAGTCACGGACAGGAGAATTCACCCCTCCACTTT.

This chain links TRBV6-1 with TRBJ2-3; D might be TRBD2 (6 bases). This CDR3 is built from 16 residues. CDR1 and CDR2 from the germline V gene are MNHNS and SASEGT. V was clipped by 6 bases and J by 0 bases, with 16 bases between them. CDR3 amino acids: CASRTNLATSTDTQYF. Here the CDR3 DNA reads TGTGCCAGCAGAACGAACCTAGCGACCAGCACAGATACGCAGTATTTT.

The V and J genes are TRBV20-1 and TRBJ1-2; the D gene is possibly TRBD1 (5 bases). In germline, CDR1 is DFQATT, CDR2 SNEGSKA (reference sequence). The V end was cut by 0 bases, the J end by 5 bases, with 19 bases between. The CDR3 consists of 16 residues. The CDR3 DNA reads as TGCAGTGCTAGAGATCGTATCCAAACAGGATTTTATGGCTACACCTTC. The encoded protein is CSARDRIQTGFYGYTF.

The rearrangement links TRBV6-1 to TRBJ2-5, with D unclear. The CDR3 covers 13 residues. Trimming removed 3 bases at V and 2 bases at J, with 7 bases between. Germline CDR1 reads MNHNS; CDR2 reads SASEGT. In nucleotides, the CDR3 is TGTGCCAGCAGTGAGGCAAAACAAGAGACCCAGTACTTC. As protein: CASSEAKQETQYF.

The gene calls are TRBV6-2 or TRBV6-3 and TRBJ2-7; D unresolved. Germline CDR1 is MNHEY and CDR2 is SVGEGT. This CDR3 has 12 amino acids. The V end was cut by 4 bases, the J end by 0 bases, with 4 bases between. The CDR3 protein is CASSFSSYEQYF. The CDR3 DNA sequence: TGTGCCAGCAGTTTCTCCTCCTACGAGCAGTACTTC.

V is TRBV10-3 and J is TRBJ2-3; 9 positions match TRBD2. CDR1 and CDR2 (germline): ENHRY, SYGVKD. V dropped 10 bases and J dropped 4; count of bases not matched to a gene: 12. The CDR3 contains 15 residues. CDR3 loop: CATARGGRAADTQYF. CDR3 DNA sequence: TGTGCCACCGCTCGGGGCGGGAGGGCCGCAGATACGCAGTATTTT.

The chain carries TRBV15 and TRBJ2-1; 9 bases map to TRBD1. V was clipped by 2 bases and J by 8 bases; unmatched bases: 10. Per the germline V gene, CDR1 is LNHNV and CDR2 is YYDKDF (reference sequence). This CDR3 has 16 amino acids. DNA of the CDR3: TGTGCCACCAGCAGACCCGGGACAGGGAAGATCGATGAGCAGTTCTTC. It translates to CATSRPGTGKIDEQFF.

The V and J genes are TRBV20-1 and TRBJ1-1; 7 bases are shared with TRBD1. Germline V lookup: CDR1 DFQATT, CDR2 SNEGSKA (reference sequence). V shed 2 bases, J shed 4 bases, and the junction held 4 bases outside the gene matches. CDR3 size: 13 residues. CDR3 DNA sequence: TGCAGTGCTAGATCACCAGGGGGCACTGAAGCTTTCTTT. Translated, it gives CSARSPGGTEAFF.

The rearrangement joins TRBV7-2 to TRBJ2-2; a possible D gene is TRBD1 (6 bases). Germline CDR1 and CDR2: SGHTA and FQGNSA. This CDR3 has 15 residues. With 6 bases removed from V and 2 bases from J, the gap between germline ends came to 13 bases. The CDR3 DNA reads as TGTGCCAGCAGACGACGGACAGCCAACACCGGGGAGCTGTTTTTT. It specifies CASRRRTANTGELFF.

This chain uses TRBV20-1 with TRBJ1-2, with D uncertain. The length of the CDR3 is 12 residues. Germline V gene data show CDR1 as DFQATT and CDR2 as SNEGSKA (reference sequence). V was pared by 0 bases and J by 4 bases, with 6 bases between. CDR3 protein: CSAREGGYGYTF. In nucleotides, the CDR3 is TGCAGTGCTAGAGAGGGAGGCTATGGCTACACCTTC.

This chain uses TRBV6-5 with TRBJ1-2; D remains unclear. Trimming shortened V by 0 bases and J by 8 bases, and 10 bases separated the two germline ends. The CDR3 has 13 residues. Germline V lookup: CDR1 MNHEY, CDR2 SVGAGI. CDR3 region: CASSYSSPGGYTF. In nucleotides, the CDR3 is TGTGCCAGCAGTTACTCGAGTCCGGGAGGCTACACCTTC.

The genes are TRBV7-2 and TRBJ1-1; TRBD1 might be the D (6 bases). Trimming pared 1 base from V and 3 bases from J, leaving 15 bases between. In germline, CDR1 is SGHTA, CDR2 FQGNSA. This CDR3 is 16 amino acids long. This CDR3 is CASSLEAPGEDTEAFF. CDR3 nucleotide sequence: TGTGCCAGCAGCTTAGAGGCCCCAGGGGAAGACACTGAAGCTTTCTTT.

By share, this clonotype ranks as hyperexpanded. This chain links TRBV14 with TRBJ1-2; D may be TRBD1 (6 bases). Germline assignment: CDR1 SGHDN and CDR2 FVKESK. The CDR3 contains 13 residues. V lost 6 bases and J 7 bases, leaving 15 bases between the germline ends. The CDR3 DNA sequence: TGTGCCAGCAGTCAGAGGGGGGCCGGTGGCTACACCTTC. As protein: CASSQRGAGGYTF.